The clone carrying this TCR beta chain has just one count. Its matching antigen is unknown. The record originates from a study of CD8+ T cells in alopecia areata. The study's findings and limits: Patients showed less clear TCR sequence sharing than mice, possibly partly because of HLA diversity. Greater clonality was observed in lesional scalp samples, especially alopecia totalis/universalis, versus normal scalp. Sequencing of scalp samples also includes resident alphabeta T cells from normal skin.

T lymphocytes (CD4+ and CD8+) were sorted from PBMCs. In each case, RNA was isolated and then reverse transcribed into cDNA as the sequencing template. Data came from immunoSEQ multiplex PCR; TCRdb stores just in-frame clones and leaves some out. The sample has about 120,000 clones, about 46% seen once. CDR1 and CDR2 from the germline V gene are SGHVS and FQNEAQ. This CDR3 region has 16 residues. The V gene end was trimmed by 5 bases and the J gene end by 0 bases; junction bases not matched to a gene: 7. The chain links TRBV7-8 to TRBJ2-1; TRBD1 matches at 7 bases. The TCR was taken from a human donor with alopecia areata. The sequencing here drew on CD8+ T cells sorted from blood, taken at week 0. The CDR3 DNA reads TGTGCCAGCAGCGCAGGGACAGCTAGCTCCTACAATGAGCAGTTCTTC. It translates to CASSAGTASSYNEQFF.